Listed below are T cell receptor beta chains from one sample, sequenced in a study of blood T cell repertoires in COVID-19. Data came from immunoSEQ multiplex PCR; TCRdb stores just in-frame clones and leaves some out. The repertoire consists of 150,000 to 200,000 clones, with around 86% occurring once and the leading ten covering around 3.5%. The sequenced sample was peripheral blood. The receptors here all came from a man aged 70 or older with acute or convalescent COVID-19. Each CDR3 is given with its conserved first and last residue. The order of the fields is J gene, V gene, CDR3 protein.

>TRBJ2-1|TRBV5-1
CASSFGTSGSDEQFF
>TRBJ1-5|TRBV12-1
CASSFCQGNQPQHF
>TRBJ2-1|TRBV5-6
CASSETGKSHNEQFF
>TRBJ1-5|TRBV7-2
CASSLVAGSAQPQHF
>TRBJ1-2|TRBV5-4
CASSFRQGNYGYTF
>TRBJ1-4|TRBV4-1
CASTKSVTNEKLFF
>TRBJ2-6|TRBV6-2/TRBV6-3
CASSYEGAGANVLTF
>TRBJ2-1|TRBV7-2
CASSYRLAGDNEQFF
>TRBJ2-4|TRBV7-9
CASSDRGGSKNIQYF
>TRBJ2-1|TRBV7-9
CASSRGGLAGAINEQFF
>TRBJ2-5|TRBV27
CASSSYGGVETQYF
>TRBJ1-5|TRBV28
CASMGQGFWGIQPQHF
>TRBJ1-2|TRBV29-1
CSVEDRARGYTF
>TRBJ2-6|TRBV2
CASSPDRAGANVLTF
>TRBJ1-2|TRBV5-4
CASSAPNPGLGGYTF
>TRBJ2-1|TRBV4-1
CASSHLPTSGGLNEQFF
>TRBJ1-3|TRBV4-3
CASSQDPGLSGNTIYF
>TRBJ2-5|TRBV20-1
CSASPFAVTSGQETQYF
>TRBJ2-2|TRBV28
CASSPSGRALLRGTGELFF
>TRBJ1-2|TRBV24-1
CATSSGLNYGYTF
>TRBJ2-1|TRBV19
CASSIGREGNEQFF
>TRBJ2-1|TRBV11-1
CASSYPLDGGEQFF